The 20 T cell receptor beta chains below all came from one sample that was sequenced in a study of blood T cell repertoires in COVID-19. Only in-frame clones appear in the TCRdb table, and some are missing; sequencing was by immunoSEQ multiplex PCR. The sample has 20,000 to 25,000 clones, 75% to 90% seen once. The sequencing sample was made of peripheral blood. These receptors originate from a human donor with acute or convalescent COVID-19. The donor label of this sample is uncertain.

The CDR3 DNA is TGTGCCAGCAGCGGGGGGACACTTACCTACGAGCAGTACTTC. Encoded protein: CASSGGTLTYEQYF. V and J are TRBV28 and TRBJ2-7; a possible D gene is TRBD2 (7 bases). The germline V and J ends were trimmed by 6 bases and 2 bases, with 14 bases remaining between them. Germline V gives CDR1 MDHEN, CDR2 SYDVKM. The CDR3 covers 14 residues. The variable domain in full, with the rest retrieved from reference TRBV28 and TRBJ2-7, is DVKVTQSSRYLVKRTGEKVFLECVQDMDHENMFWYRQDPGLGLRLIYFSYDVKMKEKGDIPEGYSVSREKKERFSLILESASTNQTSMYLCASSGGTLTYEQYFGPGTRLTVT.

In its sample, this clone was seen a few times. This chain links TRBV25-1 with TRBJ1-6, with 10 bases matching TRBD1. The CDR3 is made up of 14 amino acids. V lost 3 bases to trimming and J lost 9 bases; unmatched junction nucleotides: 2. CDR1 is MGHDK and CDR2 is SYGVNS in the germline V gene. CDR3 sequence reads: CASSDRTGGSPLHF. The CDR3 nucleotides are TGTGCCAGCAGTGACAGGACAGGGGGTTCACCCCTCCACTTT.

The chain combines TRBV9 with TRBJ2-1; TRBD1 agrees at 7 bases. Per the germline V gene, CDR1 is SGDLS and CDR2 is YYNGEE. The CDR3 totals 14 residues. The V segment lost 4 bases and the J segment 1 base; nucleotides outside the gene matches: 2. CDR3 sequence reads: CASSSQGSYNEQFF. The CDR3 nucleotides are TGTGCCAGCAGCTCACAGGGGTCCTACAATGAGCAGTTCTTC.

The chain uses TRBV25-1 and TRBJ1-2, with 8 bases that match TRBD1. V was pared by 6 bases and J by 0 bases, with 0 bases of the junction left unmatched. The CDR3 is 13 residues long. Germline assignment: CDR1 MGHDK and CDR2 SYGVNS. CDR3 sequence reads: CASRQGANYGYTF. CDR3 DNA: TGTGCCAGCAGACAGGGGGCTAACTATGGCTACACCTTC.

V is TRBV3-1 (or the pseudogene TRBV3-2) and J is TRBJ2-3; 8 nucleotides align to TRBD2. CDR1 and CDR2 (germline): LGHDT, YNNKEL (reference sequence). This CDR3 has 16 amino acids. J gave up 3 bases and V 3 bases, and 8 bases lay outside the gene matches. CDR3 protein: CASSHLGLAGTDTQYF. The CDR3 region has the DNA TGTGCCAGCAGCCACCTCGGGCTAGCGGGTACAGATACGCAGTATTTT.

V gene TRBV5-1 combines with J gene TRBJ2-3; D is unclear. Germline CDR1 reads SGHRS; CDR2 reads YFSETQ. CDR3 length equals 15 residues. Trimming stripped 0 bases from V and 0 bases from J, with 8 bases between. The CDR3 sequence: CASSLGGKSTDTQYF. For the CDR3, the DNA is TGCGCCAGCAGCTTGGGAGGAAAAAGCACAGATACGCAGTATTTT.

The chain uses TRBV5-4 and TRBJ1-1, with a weak D call TRBD1 (6 bases). Deletions cut 0 bases from V and 1 base from J, with 10 bases between. Germline V gene sequence: CDR1 SGHNT, CDR2 YYREEE (reference sequence). This CDR3 is built from 15 residues. CDR3 coding DNA: TGTGCCAGCAGCTTGGATGGCAGGGGGAACACTGAAGCTTTCTTT. Its translation is CASSLDGRGNTEAFF.

CDR3 region: CASSSEGVQPQHF. The CDR3 region has the DNA TGTGCCAGCAGCTCCGAGGGTGTACAGCCCCAGCATTTT. The rearrangement uses TRBV11-2 and TRBJ1-5; no clear D. V lost 4 bases, J lost 7 bases, and 11 bases lay in between. The CDR3 is 13 amino acids. Germline CDR1 SGHAT, CDR2 FQNNGV.

This chain joins TRBV7-8 and TRBJ1-5; D might be TRBD1 (6 bases). V shed 5 bases and J shed 6 bases, with 11 bases lying between them. This CDR3 is built from 13 residues. From germline, CDR1 is SGHVS and CDR2 FQNEAQ. The CDR3 region is CASSITGIQPQHF. In nucleotides, the CDR3 is TGTGCCAGCAGCATAACAGGGATTCAGCCCCAGCATTTT.

This clone was picked up one time. This rearrangement joins TRBV9 to TRBJ2-2; D not resolved. The CDR3 loop spans 14 amino acids. The germline V and J ends were trimmed by 0 bases and 3 bases, with 6 bases remaining between them. CDR1 and CDR2 from the germline V gene are SGDLS and YYNGEE. The CDR3 bases are TGTGCCAGCAGCGTAGAACCGGACACCGGGGAGCTGTTTTTT. It translates to CASSVEPDTGELFF.

This clone appeared a single time. This chain connects TRBV5-1 to TRBJ1-6, with D hard to call. This CDR3 comprises 13 residues. CDR1 and CDR2 (germline): SGHRS, YFSETQ. V lost 5 bases and J lost 7, with 10 bases in between. CDR3 protein: CASSTDLNSPLHF. CDR3 nucleotide sequence: TGCGCCAGCAGTACGGACTTAAATTCACCCCTCCACTTT.

The chain recombines TRBV19 with TRBJ1-5; 7 bases are a match to TRBD1. CDR1 and CDR2 (germline): LNHDA, SQIVND (reference sequence). V lost 4 bases and J lost 3; bases outside the gene matches: 12. CDR3 length equals 17 residues. The CDR3 DNA reads TGTGCCAGTAGTAACAGACAGGGCCTCTTTATCAATCAGCCCCAGCATTTT. Protein sequence: CASSNRQGLFINQPQHF.

CDR3 nucleotide sequence: TGTGCCAGCAGTCCCCGGCGGAGTTGGTACGAGCAGTACTTC. It yields the protein CASSPRRSWYEQYF. The chain joins TRBV27 to TRBJ2-7; D unresolved. The CDR3 sequence is 14 residues long. Germline V gives CDR1 MNHEY, CDR2 SMNVEV (reference sequence). Trimming pared 5 bases from V and 4 bases from J, leaving 15 bases between.

V gene TRBV19 combines with J gene TRBJ2-7; D is ambiguous. Trimming shortened V by 6 bases and J by 0 bases, and 12 bases separated the two germline ends. The V gene's germline CDR1 is LNHDA and CDR2 SQIVND (reference sequence). This CDR3 contains 14 residues. In nucleotides, the CDR3 is TGTGCCAGTAGGGTGACCCGGAGCTCCTACGAGCAGTACTTC. Its protein product is CASRVTRSSYEQYF.

This clone showed up just once. This chain uses TRBV5-6 with TRBJ1-3; 8 bases line up with TRBD1. The CDR3 covers 16 residues. Per the germline V gene, CDR1 is SGHDT and CDR2 is YYEEEE. J lost 5 bases, V lost 0 bases, and 7 bases had no gene match. The CDR3 protein is CASSLEGQGTRNTIYF. The CDR3 DNA reads TGTGCCAGCAGCTTGGAAGGACAGGGAACAAGAAACACCATATATTTT.

This sequence joins TRBV19 and TRBJ1-4; 7 positions agree with TRBD1. This CDR3 has 15 amino acids. Germline values: CDR1 LNHDA, CDR2 SQIVND (reference sequence). Trimming at V came to 9 bases and at J to 0 bases, leaving 7 bases not matched to a gene. As DNA, the CDR3 is TGTGCCAGCCAGACGACAGGGACAACTAATGAAAAACTGTTTTTT. Translation gives CASQTTGTTNEKLFF.

The chain couples TRBV7-8 to TRBJ2-2, with 7 nucleotides matching TRBD2. Per the germline V gene, CDR1 is SGHVS and CDR2 is FQNEAQ. V shed 2 bases, J shed 7 bases, and the junction held 16 bases outside the gene matches. The CDR3 is 18 amino acids. In DNA form, the CDR3 reads TGTGCCAGCAGCTTAACATGGCTAGCGGTTGGTTCAGTCGGGGAGCTGTTTTTT. It is translated as CASSLTWLAVGSVGELFF.

The chain combines TRBV5-8 with TRBJ2-1, with D possibly matching TRBD1 (6 bases). V shed 4 bases and J shed 5 bases, with 16 bases lying between them. CDR3 length: 15 amino acids. Germline lookup yields CDR1 SGHTS and CDR2 YDEGEE. For the CDR3, the DNA is TGTGCCAGCAGCCCCCCAGGGGCAGGACACAATGAGCAGTTCTTC. Its protein product is CASSPPGAGHNEQFF.

This sequence joins TRBV19 and TRBJ1-2; 11 bases agree with TRBD1. The CDR3 consists of 16 residues. CDR1 is LNHDA and CDR2 is SQIVND in the germline V gene (reference sequence). With V trimmed by 0 bases and J by 4 bases, 4 bases remained unmatched. Here the CDR3 reads CASSIERDRGIYGYTF. CDR3 bases: TGTGCCAGTAGTATAGAAAGGGACAGGGGGATCTATGGCTACACCTTC.

V is TRBV27 and J is TRBJ2-5; 8 nucleotides line up with TRBD1. This CDR3 contains 15 residues. Unmatched junction bases numbered 3, after V lost 3 bases and J lost 0 bases. From germline, CDR1 is MNHEY and CDR2 SMNVEV (reference sequence). CDR3 coding DNA: TGTGCCAGCAGTTTCTGGACAGGGAACCAAGAGACCCAGTACTTC. Translated, it gives CASSFWTGNQETQYF.